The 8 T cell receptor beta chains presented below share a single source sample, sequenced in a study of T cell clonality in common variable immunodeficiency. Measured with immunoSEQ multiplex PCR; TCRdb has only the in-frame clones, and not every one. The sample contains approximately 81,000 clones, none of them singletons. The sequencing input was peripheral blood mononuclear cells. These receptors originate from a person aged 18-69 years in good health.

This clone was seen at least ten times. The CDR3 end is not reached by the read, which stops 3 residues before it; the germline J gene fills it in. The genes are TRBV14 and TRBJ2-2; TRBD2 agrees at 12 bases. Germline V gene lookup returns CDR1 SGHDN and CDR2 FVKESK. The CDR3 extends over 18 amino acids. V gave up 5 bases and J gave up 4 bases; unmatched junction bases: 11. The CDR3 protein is CASSLPERLAGVTGELFF. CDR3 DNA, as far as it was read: TGTGCCAGCAGCTTACCCGAACGACTAGCGGGAGTCACCGGGGAG.

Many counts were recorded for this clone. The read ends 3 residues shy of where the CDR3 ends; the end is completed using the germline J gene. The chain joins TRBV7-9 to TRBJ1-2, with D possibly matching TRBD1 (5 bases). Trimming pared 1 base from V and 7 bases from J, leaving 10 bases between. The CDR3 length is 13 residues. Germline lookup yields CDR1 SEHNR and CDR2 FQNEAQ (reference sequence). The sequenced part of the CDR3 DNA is TGTGCCAGCAGCTTAGAGCAGGGACTTGGC. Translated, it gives CASSLEQGLG. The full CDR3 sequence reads CASSLEQGLGYTF.

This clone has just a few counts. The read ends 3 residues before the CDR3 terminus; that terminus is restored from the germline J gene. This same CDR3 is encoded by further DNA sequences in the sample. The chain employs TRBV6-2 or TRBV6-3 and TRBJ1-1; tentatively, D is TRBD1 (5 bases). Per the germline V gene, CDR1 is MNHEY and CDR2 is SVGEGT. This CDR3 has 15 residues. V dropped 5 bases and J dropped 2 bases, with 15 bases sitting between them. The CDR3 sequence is CASSPVRGDNTEAFF. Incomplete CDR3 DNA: TGTGCCAGCAGTCCCGTGCGGGGGGACAACACTGAA.

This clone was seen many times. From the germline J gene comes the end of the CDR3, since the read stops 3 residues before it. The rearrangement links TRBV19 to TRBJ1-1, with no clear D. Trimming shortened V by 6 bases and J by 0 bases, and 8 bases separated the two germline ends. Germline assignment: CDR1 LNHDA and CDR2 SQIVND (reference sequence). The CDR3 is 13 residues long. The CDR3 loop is CASSRSLNTEAFF. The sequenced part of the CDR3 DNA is TGTGCCAGTAGCAGGAGTCTGAACACTGAA. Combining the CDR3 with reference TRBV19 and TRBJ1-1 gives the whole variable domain DGGITQSPKYLFRKEGQNVTLSCEQNLNHDAMYWYRQDPGQGLRLIYYSQIVNDFQKGDIAEGYSVSREKKESFPLTVTSAQKNPTAFYLCASSRSLNTEAFFGQGTRLTVV.

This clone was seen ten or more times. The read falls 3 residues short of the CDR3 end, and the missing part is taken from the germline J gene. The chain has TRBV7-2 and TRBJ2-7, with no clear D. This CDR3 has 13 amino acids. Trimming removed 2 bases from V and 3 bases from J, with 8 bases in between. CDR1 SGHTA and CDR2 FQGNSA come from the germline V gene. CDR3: CASSLPDFYEQYF. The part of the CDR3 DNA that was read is TGTGCCAGCAGCTTACCAGACTTCTACGAG.

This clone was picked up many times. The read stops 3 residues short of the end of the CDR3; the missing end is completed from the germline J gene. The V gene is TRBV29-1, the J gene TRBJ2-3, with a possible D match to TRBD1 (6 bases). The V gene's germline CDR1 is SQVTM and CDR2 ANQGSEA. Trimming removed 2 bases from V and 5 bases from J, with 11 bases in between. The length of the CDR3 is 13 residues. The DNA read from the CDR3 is TGCAGCGTTGAACCTACACAGGGAGATACG. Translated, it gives CSVEPTQGDT. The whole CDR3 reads CSVEPTQGDTQYF.

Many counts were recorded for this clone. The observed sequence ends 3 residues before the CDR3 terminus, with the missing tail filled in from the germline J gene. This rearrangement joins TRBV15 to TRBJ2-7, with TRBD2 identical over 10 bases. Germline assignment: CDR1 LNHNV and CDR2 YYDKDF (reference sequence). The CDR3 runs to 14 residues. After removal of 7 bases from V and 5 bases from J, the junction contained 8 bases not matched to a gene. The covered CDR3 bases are TGTGCCACCAAGTCTAGCGGGAGTCTCCACGAG. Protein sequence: CATKSSGSLHE. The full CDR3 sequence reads CATKSSGSLHEQYF. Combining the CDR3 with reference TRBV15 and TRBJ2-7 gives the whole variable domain DAMVIQNPRYQVTQFGKPVTLSCSQTLNHNVMYWYQQKSSQAPKLLFHYYDKDFNNEADTPDNFQSRRPNTSFCFLDIRSPGLGDTAMYLCATKSSGSLHEQYFGPGTRLTVT.

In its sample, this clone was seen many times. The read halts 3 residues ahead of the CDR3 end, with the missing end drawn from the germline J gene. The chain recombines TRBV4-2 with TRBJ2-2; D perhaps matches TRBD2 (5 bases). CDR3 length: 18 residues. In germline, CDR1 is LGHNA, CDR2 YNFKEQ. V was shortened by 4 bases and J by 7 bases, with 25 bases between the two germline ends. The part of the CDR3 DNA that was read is TGTGCCAGCAGCCCAGAATTGGTGATGGCCCCGCGGGTCGGGGAG. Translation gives CASSPELVMAPRVGE. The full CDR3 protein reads CASSPELVMAPRVGELFF.